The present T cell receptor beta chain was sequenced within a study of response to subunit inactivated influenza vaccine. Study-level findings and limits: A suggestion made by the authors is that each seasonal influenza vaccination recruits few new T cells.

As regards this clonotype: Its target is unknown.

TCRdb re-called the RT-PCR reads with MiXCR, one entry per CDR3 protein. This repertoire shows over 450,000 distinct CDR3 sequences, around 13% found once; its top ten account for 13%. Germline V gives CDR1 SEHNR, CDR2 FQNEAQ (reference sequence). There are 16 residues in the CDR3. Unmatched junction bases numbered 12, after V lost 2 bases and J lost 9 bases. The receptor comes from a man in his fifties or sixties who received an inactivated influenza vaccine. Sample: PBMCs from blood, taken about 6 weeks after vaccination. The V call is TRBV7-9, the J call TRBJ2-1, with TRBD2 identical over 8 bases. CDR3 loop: CASSLNPAKTSGEQFF. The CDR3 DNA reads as TGTGCCAGCAGCTTAAACCCGGCCAAAACTAGCGGTGAGCAGTTCTTC.